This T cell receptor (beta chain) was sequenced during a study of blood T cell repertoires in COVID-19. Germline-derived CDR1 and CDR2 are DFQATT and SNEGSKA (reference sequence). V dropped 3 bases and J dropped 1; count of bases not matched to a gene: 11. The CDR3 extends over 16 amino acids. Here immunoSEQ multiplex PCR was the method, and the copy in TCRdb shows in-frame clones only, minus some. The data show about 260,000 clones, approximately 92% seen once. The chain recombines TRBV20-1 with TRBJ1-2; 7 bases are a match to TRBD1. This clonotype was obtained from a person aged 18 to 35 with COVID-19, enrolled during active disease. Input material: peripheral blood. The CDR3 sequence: CSASVGETGSNYGYTF. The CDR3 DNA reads TGCAGTGCTAGTGTGGGTGAGACAGGGAGTAACTATGGCTACACCTTC.